Below are 21 T cell receptor beta chains sequenced from a single sample in a study of cytomegalovirus exposure and HLA in healthy donors. Vbeta (60) and Jbeta (13) primers were used in the PCR. Sequenced by immunoSEQ multiplex PCR; TCRdb stores in-frame clones only, minus some. The sample carries about 130,000 clones, around 75% recorded once. Material: PBMCs. The origin of the receptors is a woman in her forties or fifties in good health and CMV-seronegative.

The chain combines TRBV5-6 with TRBJ2-7; 8 bases agree with TRBD2. The CDR3 has 15 residues. Per germline, CDR1 SGHDT and CDR2 YYEEEE. J gave up 4 bases and V 3 bases, and 9 bases lay outside the gene matches. The CDR3 loop is CASSYVSGRGYEQYF. CDR3 coding DNA: TGTGCCAGCAGCTACGTCAGCGGGAGAGGGTACGAGCAGTACTTC.

A few counts support this clone. The chain links TRBV13 to TRBJ1-5; 7 bases line up with TRBD1. The CDR3 covers 18 residues. V lost 0 bases and J lost 6; bases outside the gene matches: 14. CDR1 PRHDT and CDR2 FYEKMQ come from the germline V gene (reference sequence). This chain's CDR3 is CASSLGVGGRGQGQPQHF. CDR3 coding DNA: TGTGCCAGCAGCTTAGGGGTCGGAGGTAGGGGGCAGGGTCAGCCCCAGCATTTT.

A single count supports this clone. The rearrangement joins TRBV9 to TRBJ1-3; TRBD1 is a possible D gene (5 bases). CDR3 size: 17 residues. The germline gives CDR1 SGDLS, CDR2 YYNGEE. Deletions cut 3 bases from V and 0 bases from J, with 16 bases between. The CDR3 DNA reads as TGTGCCAGCAGCGCCGGGACTCCGTGGGGCTCTGGAAACACCATATATTTT. This translates into CASSAGTPWGSGNTIYF.

This chain uses TRBV15 with TRBJ1-6; D unresolved. Germline assignment: CDR1 LNHNV and CDR2 YYDKDF (reference sequence). The CDR3 has 16 amino acids. V shed 0 bases and J shed 0 bases, with 6 bases lying between them. The CDR3 DNA is TGTGCCACCAGCAGAGATACGGGCTCCTATAATTCACCCCTCCACTTT. Translation: CATSRDTGSYNSPLHF. Looking up the rest from reference TRBV15 and TRBJ1-6 gives the full variable domain: DAMVIQNPRYQVTQFGKPVTLSCSQTLNHNVMYWYQQKSSQAPKLLFHYYDKDFNNEADTPDNFQSRRPNTSFCFLDIRSPGLGDTAMYLCATSRDTGSYNSPLHFGNGTRLTVT.

Only a few counts were recorded for this clone. This CDR3 is CASLWGGNEKLFF. CDR3 sequence (DNA): TGTGCCAGCTTATGGGGAGGGAATGAAAAACTGTTTTTT. The chain joins TRBV28 to TRBJ1-4; D gene uncertain. Germline lookup yields CDR1 MDHEN and CDR2 SYDVKM. Trimming left V 8 bases short and J 5 bases short, with 12 bases between. This CDR3 contains 13 residues.

J is TRBJ2-7 and V is TRBV27; 7 bases align to TRBD1. This CDR3 contains 16 residues. V was clipped by 4 bases and J by 2 bases; unmatched bases: 11. In germline, CDR1 is MNHEY, CDR2 SMNVEV (reference sequence). CDR3 amino acids: CASSWRNPGTAYEQYF. CDR3 coding DNA: TGTGCCAGCAGTTGGAGGAACCCCGGGACAGCCTACGAGCAGTACTTC.

A few counts support this clone. The chain recombines TRBV6-6 with TRBJ1-2, with D unclear. Germline V gene lookup returns CDR1 MNHNY and CDR2 SVGAGI (reference sequence). Trimming took 4 bases from V and 6 from J, leaving 21 bases between them. The CDR3 contains 16 residues. The CDR3 sequence: CASSSDYYGISDGYTF. Here the CDR3 DNA reads TGTGCCAGCAGTTCTGATTACTACGGGATATCAGATGGCTACACCTTC.

The chain links TRBV28 to TRBJ2-7, with TRBD2 matching over 9 bases. The CDR3 is 14 amino acids. The germline gives CDR1 MDHEN, CDR2 SYDVKM. Trimming took 6 bases from V and 3 from J; bases not matched to a gene: 6. The chain's CDR3 is CASSGSGSYYEQYF. CDR3 nucleotides: TGTGCCAGCAGCGGTAGCGGGAGTTACTACGAGCAGTACTTC.

The sample holds a few counts of this clone. The chain has TRBV28 and TRBJ1-2, with D possibly TRBD1 on 5 matching bases. Germline V gene sequence: CDR1 MDHEN, CDR2 SYDVKM. This CDR3 contains 13 residues. Between the trimmed V and J ends, which lost 5 bases and 3 bases, there was a span of 10 bases. In nucleotides, the CDR3 is TGTGCCAGCAGTGTACAGGCCCACTATGGCTACACCTTC. It encodes CASSVQAHYGYTF.

The gene calls are TRBV10-3 and TRBJ2-7, with TRBD2 matching 11 bases. CDR1 and CDR2 (germline): ENHRY, SYGVKD. The CDR3 consists of 14 residues. Trimming removed 5 bases from V and 4 bases from J; junction bases left unmatched: 4. Here the CDR3 reads CAISTSGSLYEQYF. DNA of the CDR3: TGTGCCATCAGTACTAGCGGGAGTTTGTACGAGCAGTACTTC.

This clone was recorded a few times. The rearrangement links TRBV19 to TRBJ1-5, with TRBD1 matching 7 bases. Unmatched junction bases numbered 5, after V lost 6 bases and J lost 0 bases. Germline CDR1 reads LNHDA; CDR2 reads SQIVND (reference sequence). This CDR3 is 15 amino acids long. CDR3 loop: CASSGTDYSNQPQHF. The DNA for the CDR3 is TGTGCCAGTAGCGGGACAGACTATAGCAATCAGCCCCAGCATTTT.

The rearrangement joins TRBV11-2 to TRBJ1-3; D is possibly TRBD1 (5 bases). Per the germline V gene, CDR1 is SGHAT and CDR2 is FQNNGV. Trimming took 0 bases from V and 2 from J, leaving 8 bases between them. The CDR3 length is 15 residues. The CDR3 DNA reads as TGTGCCAGCAGCTTAGATCCGGGGGCTGGAAACACCATATATTTT. It encodes CASSLDPGAGNTIYF.

For the CDR3, the DNA is TGTGCCAGCAGCCGTAACTCAAACACCGGGGAGCTGTTTTTT. Residues: CASSRNSNTGELFF. This sequence joins TRBV6-4 and TRBJ2-2; D call uncertain. From germline, CDR1 is MRHNA and CDR2 SNTAGT. The CDR3 extends over 14 amino acids. The V end lost 6 bases, the J end lost 2 bases, and 10 bases lay between the germline ends.

This clone was detected once. The chain couples TRBV6-6 to TRBJ2-7, with 8 bases aligning to TRBD2. The length of the CDR3 is 16 residues. Germline trimming cut 2 bases from V and 1 base from J; bases unmatched to any gene: 7. CDR1 and CDR2 from the germline V gene are MNHNY and SVGAGI (reference sequence). The CDR3 DNA is TGTGCCAGCAGTTACCGGGGGGGAAGGGTTTCCTACGAGCAGTACTTC. It yields the protein CASSYRGGRVSYEQYF.

This clone showed up just a few times. The J gene is TRBJ2-7, the V gene TRBV30, with 8 nucleotides matching TRBD2. CDR3 size: 16 residues. Germline V gene lookup returns CDR1 GTSNPN and CDR2 SVGIG (reference sequence). With 0 bases clipped from V and 3 bases from J, the junction kept 10 bases outside the gene matches. CDR3 coding DNA: TGTGCCTGGAGTGTAAATGTGGCTAGCGGGCTCTACGAGCAGTACTTC. Its protein product is CAWSVNVASGLYEQYF.

J is TRBJ1-2 and V is TRBV28; no reliable D call. CDR1 and CDR2 (germline): MDHEN, SYDVKM. The V and J ends lost 2 bases and 6 bases respectively, with 16 bases between them. The length of the CDR3 is 15 residues. The CDR3 here is CASSLMARTENGYTF. Here the CDR3 DNA reads TGTGCCAGCAGTTTAATGGCGAGGACTGAGAATGGCTACACCTTC.

The CDR3 region has the DNA TGTGCCAGCAGTTTATCTCAGACTAATGAAAAACTGTTTTTT. Residues: CASSLSQTNEKLFF. This chain connects TRBV27 to TRBJ1-4, with D unclear. Trimming shortened V by 0 bases and J by 2 bases, and 4 bases separated the two germline ends. CDR3 length: 14 amino acids. Germline loops: CDR1 MNHEY, CDR2 SMNVEV (reference sequence).

Comments on this clone: This CDR3 is also generated by other DNA sequences in the sample. The V and J genes are TRBV11-1 and TRBJ1-1, with 7 bases aligning to TRBD1. V was clipped by 5 bases and J by 1 base; unmatched bases: 19. Germline loops: CDR1 SGHAT, CDR2 FQDESV (reference sequence). The length of the CDR3 is 19 residues. The CDR3 sequence: CASSEPRTGLPYTNTEAFF. The CDR3 DNA is TGTGCCAGCAGCGAACCACGGACAGGTCTGCCTTATACGAACACTGAAGCTTTCTTT.

This clone has a handful of counts. The V call is TRBV28, the J call TRBJ2-3, with D maybe TRBD2 (5 bases). Trimming stripped 1 base from V and 0 bases from J, with 11 bases between. Germline V gene data show CDR1 as MDHEN and CDR2 as SYDVKM. The CDR3 sequence is 16 residues long. The CDR3 DNA is TGTGCCAGCAGTTTATTGACTACACCTAGCACAGATACGCAGTATTTT. This translates into CASSLLTTPSTDTQYF.

V gene TRBV30 combines with J gene TRBJ1-4, with D tentatively TRBD1 (6 bases). Between the trimmed V and J ends, which lost 0 bases and 0 bases, there was a span of 11 bases. The germline V gene has CDR1 GTSNPN and CDR2 SVGIG (reference sequence). The CDR3 loop spans 16 amino acids. CDR3 nucleotides: TGTGCCTGGAGTGTCGGGACACAAGCAACTAATGAAAAACTGTTTTTT. Its protein product is CAWSVGTQATNEKLFF.

This clone was seen a single time. Here the CDR3 DNA reads TGTGCCAGCAGGGCAGGGGGAAACACTGAAGCTTTCTTT. Translation: CASRAGGNTEAFF. This chain connects TRBV2 to TRBJ1-1, with TRBD1 matching 7 bases. The CDR3 is 13 residues long. In germline, CDR1 is SNHLY, CDR2 FYNNEI. V lost 6 bases to trimming and J lost 2 bases; unmatched junction nucleotides: 3.